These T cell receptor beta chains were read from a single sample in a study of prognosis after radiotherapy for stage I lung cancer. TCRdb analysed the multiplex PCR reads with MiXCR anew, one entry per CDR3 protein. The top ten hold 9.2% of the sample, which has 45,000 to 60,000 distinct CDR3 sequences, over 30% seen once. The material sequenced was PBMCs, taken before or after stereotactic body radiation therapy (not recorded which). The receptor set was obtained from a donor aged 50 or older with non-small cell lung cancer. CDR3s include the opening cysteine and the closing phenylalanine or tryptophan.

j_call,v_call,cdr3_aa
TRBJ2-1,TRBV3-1,CASSQGTSAFF
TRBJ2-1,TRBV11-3,CASSLGASGTYNEQFF
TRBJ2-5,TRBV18,CASSPPSQGKETQYF
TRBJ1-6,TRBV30,CAWGRPYNSPLHF
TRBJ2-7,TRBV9,CASSSTVTGGNEQYF
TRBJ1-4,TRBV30,CAWSRGGGLEKLFF
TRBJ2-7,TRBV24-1,CATSASGTKSYEQYF
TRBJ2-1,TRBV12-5,CASGLPILAGGNYNEQFF
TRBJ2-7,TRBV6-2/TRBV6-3,CASSEISGSQYEQYF
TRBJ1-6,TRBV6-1,CASRGQNNSPLHF
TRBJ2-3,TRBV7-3,CASSQGLSTDTQYF
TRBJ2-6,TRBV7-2,CASSPGTGVHGANVLTF
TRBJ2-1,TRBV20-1,CSARDGLADEQFF
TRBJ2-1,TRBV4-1,CASSQEGSGRAVNEQFF
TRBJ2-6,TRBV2,CASRRLTSFPRANVLTF
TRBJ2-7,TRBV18,CASSQQGALLREQYF
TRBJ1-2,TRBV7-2,CASSEGQRPPGYTF
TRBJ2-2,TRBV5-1,CASTPGSLTGELFF
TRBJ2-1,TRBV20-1,CSAPGGFSYNEQFF
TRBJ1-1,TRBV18,CASSLNTGQGSTEAFF
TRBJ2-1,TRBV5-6,CASSFSENEQFF
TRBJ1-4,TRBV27,CASRLSARVQDEKLFF
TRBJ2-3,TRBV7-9,CANSTKLRLEGAQDTQYF
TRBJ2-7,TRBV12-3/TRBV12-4,CASIRCQGGFDEQYF
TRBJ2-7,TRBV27,CASSSIWRPYEQYF
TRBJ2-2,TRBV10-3,CAISERAREETGELFF
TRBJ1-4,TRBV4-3,CASSQDGGGAGEKLFF
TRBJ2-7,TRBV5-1,CASSFGQGEQYF
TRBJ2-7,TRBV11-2,CASSLVYKVGEQYF
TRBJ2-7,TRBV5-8,CASSPLGGGQYF
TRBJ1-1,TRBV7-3,CASSLNGYTEAFF
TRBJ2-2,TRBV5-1,CASSWGVTVNTWELFF
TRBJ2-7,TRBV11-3,CASSLFISSYEQYF
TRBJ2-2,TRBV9,CASSVLALTSTGELFF
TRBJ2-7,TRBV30,CAWSPPNTSGRFYEQYF
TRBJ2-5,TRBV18,CASSPPGTLGAQYF
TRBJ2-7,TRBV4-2,CASSQVLATGGREQYF
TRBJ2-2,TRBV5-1,CASSVDPTGDLFF
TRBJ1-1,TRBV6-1,CASSTHMNTEAFF
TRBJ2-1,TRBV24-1,CATSDKISSGRGNEQFF
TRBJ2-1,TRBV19,CASSMLTSGDFF
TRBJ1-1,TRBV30,CAWSGQGNTEAFF
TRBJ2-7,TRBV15,CATSRDLGDEQYF
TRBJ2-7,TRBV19,CASSALSGLTGPYEQYF
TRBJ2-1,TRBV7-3,CASSRTGADEQFF
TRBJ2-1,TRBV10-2,CASMEGAYNEQFF
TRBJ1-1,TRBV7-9,CASSTRAVNTEAFF
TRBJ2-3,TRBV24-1,CATSAPTPDTQYF
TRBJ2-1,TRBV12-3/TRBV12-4,CASSGDGTGGSYNEQFF
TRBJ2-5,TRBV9,CASSVDSGRASETQYF
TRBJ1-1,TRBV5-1,CASSSQPLNTEAFF
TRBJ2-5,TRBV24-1,CATSTGQGFEETQYF